Listed here is a single T cell receptor (beta chain). Its specificity is not known. TCRdb keeps only in-frame clones here, not all; method: immunoSEQ multiplex PCR. The table includes around 110,000 clones, 85% to 90% detected once. V was trimmed by 3 bases and J by 0 bases, leaving 12 bases between them. This CDR3 is 15 amino acids long. Germline loops: CDR1 SGDLS, CDR2 YYNGEE. This specimen belongs to a study of T cell responses to AZD1222 COVID-19 vaccine. Study observations and caveats: Vaccination with two AZD1222 doses was followed by a rise in Spike-specific TCR breadth and depth. Of the AZD1222 recipients, only 5 to 7 were seropositive at baseline. Donor demographics were predominantly white British with a female majority; clonal diversity may be underestimated.

The V call is TRBV9, the J call TRBJ1-1; D might be TRBD1 (5 bases). The sequence derives from an adult in good health. Here the sequenced sample was peripheral blood, taken on day 0 of AZD1222 vaccination. The CDR3 DNA is TGTGCCAGCAGCGCGGAGGGACGGATGAACACTGAAGCTTTCTTT. Translated, it gives CASSAEGRMNTEAFF. Using reference TRBV9 and TRBJ1-1 for the parts outside the CDR3, the full variable domain is DSGVTQTPKHLITATGQRVTLRCSPRSGDLSVYWYQQSLDQGLQFLIQYYNGEERAKGNILERFSAQQFPDLHSELNLSSLELGDSALYFCASSAEGRMNTEAFFGQGTRLTVV.